These 24 T cell receptor beta chains share one sample of origin, sequenced in a study of blood T cell repertoires in COVID-19. Repertoires were generated with immunoSEQ multiplex PCR, while TCRdb's copy carries only in-frame clones and drops some. The table lists about 250,000 clones, over 70% of them singletons. The source material was PBMCs or T cells enriched from blood (not recorded which). The receptors stem from a woman aged 40 to 50 who had been exposed to COVID-19.

This chain joins TRBV3-1 (or the pseudogene TRBV3-2) and TRBJ1-1; D ambiguous. Germline CDR1 reads LGHDT; CDR2 reads YNNKEL (reference sequence). Trimming took off 1 base at V and 3 bases at J, with 6 bases between the two ends. This CDR3 has 13 amino acids. CDR3 sequence: CASSQGAYTEAFF. As DNA, the CDR3 is TGTGCCAGCAGCCAAGGGGCGTACACTGAAGCTTTCTTT.

The V gene is TRBV7-2, the J gene TRBJ2-7; D unresolved. Trimming stripped 4 bases from V and 1 base from J, with 8 bases between. CDR1 and CDR2 from the germline V gene are SGHTA and FQGNSA. CDR3 length: 13 residues. This CDR3 is CASSYQQSYEQYF. The CDR3 bases are TGTGCCAGCAGCTACCAACAGTCCTACGAGCAGTACTTC. Full variable domain (missing parts from reference TRBV7-2 and TRBJ2-7): GAGVSQSPSNKVTEKGKDVELRCDPISGHTALYWYRQSLGQGLEFLIYFQGNSAPDKSGLPSDRFSAERTGGSVSTLTIQRTQQEDSAVYLCASSYQQSYEQYFGPGTRLTVT.

The chain recombines TRBV2 with TRBJ1-2, with D uncertain. Trimming cost V 1 base and J 2 bases, with 8 bases left between them. Germline V gene data show CDR1 as SNHLY and CDR2 as FYNNEI. CDR3 length equals 14 residues. CDR3 in DNA: TGTGCCAGCAGTGAAGGAATTCTAAACTATGGCTACACCTTC. As protein: CASSEGILNYGYTF.

The V gene is TRBV4-2, the J gene TRBJ2-1; TRBD2 agrees at 9 bases. Trimming removed 0 bases from V and 9 bases from J; junction bases left unmatched: 9. The CDR3 runs to 16 residues. Germline V lookup: CDR1 LGHNA, CDR2 YNFKEQ. The CDR3 DNA sequence: TGTGCCAGCAGCCAAGAGGGTGGCGGGGGGGCCGGTGAGCAGTTCTTC. As protein: CASSQEGGGGAGEQFF.

This rearrangement joins TRBV7-9 to TRBJ1-4, with TRBD1 matching 12 bases. Germline CDR1 SEHNR, CDR2 FQNEAQ (reference sequence). The CDR3 contains 16 residues. After removal of 7 bases from V and 7 bases from J, the junction contained 10 bases not matched to a gene. The CDR3: CASTPGQGAQTEKLFF. The CDR3 DNA sequence: TGTGCCAGCACCCCGGGACAGGGGGCGCAGACTGAAAAACTGTTTTTT.

This rearrangement joins TRBV27 to TRBJ2-7; D gene unclear. Between the trimmed V and J ends, which lost 2 bases and 0 bases, there was a span of 20 bases. Germline CDR1 MNHEY, CDR2 SMNVEV (reference sequence). The CDR3 sequence is 18 residues long. The chain's CDR3 is CASSLSLWASRVSYEQYF. For the CDR3, the DNA is TGTGCCAGCAGTTTAAGTCTATGGGCTTCGAGAGTCTCCTACGAGCAGTACTTC.

The chain joins TRBV30 to TRBJ2-7; 11 bases are shared with TRBD2. Germline-derived CDR1 and CDR2 are GTSNPN and SVGIG (reference sequence). The CDR3 extends over 18 amino acids. J was trimmed by 3 bases and V by 2 bases; bases with no gene match: 15. The CDR3 region has the DNA TGTGCCTGGAGTCCCCGTGGGCGGGCTAGCGGGGGGTTCTACGAGCAGTACTTC. Encoded protein: CAWSPRGRASGGFYEQYF.

The chain is built from TRBV18 and TRBJ1-5; 8 bases are shared with TRBD1. V shed 3 bases, J shed 4 bases, and the junction held 8 bases outside the gene matches. The CDR3 consists of 16 residues. Germline V gives CDR1 KGHSH, CDR2 LQKENI. Here the CDR3 DNA reads TGTGCCAGCTCACCCTCGACAGGGGCGGGGAATCAGCCCCAGCATTTT. This gives the protein CASSPSTGAGNQPQHF. The full variable domain, its missing parts supplied by reference TRBV18 and TRBJ1-5, is NAGVMQNPRHLVRRRGQEARLRCSPMKGHSHVYWYRQLPEEGLKFMVYLQKENIIDESGMPKERFSAEFPKEGPSILRIQQVVRGDSAAYFCASSPSTGAGNQPQHFGDGTRLSIL.

V gene TRBV6-5 combines with J gene TRBJ2-1; no clear D. The germline V and J ends were trimmed by 0 bases and 15 bases, with 18 bases remaining between them. CDR3 length: 14 amino acids. The V gene's germline CDR1 is MNHEY and CDR2 SVGAGI. CDR3 in amino acids: CASSYSIAENRRFF. CDR3 sequence (DNA): TGTGCCAGCAGTTACTCGATTGCGGAAAACCGGCGGTTCTTC.

The CDR3 nucleotides read TGTGCCAGCAGCCAAGCGGGACAGAATGAAAAACTGTTTTTT. It encodes CASSQAGQNEKLFF. V gene TRBV4-2 combines with J gene TRBJ1-4, with 7 bases identical to TRBD1. The CDR3 has 14 residues. In germline, CDR1 is LGHNA, CDR2 YNFKEQ. V gave up 1 base and J gave up 5 bases; unmatched junction bases: 1.

The chain uses TRBV12-5 and TRBJ2-2, with a weak D call TRBD1 (6 bases). Trimming stripped 0 bases from V and 3 bases from J, with 11 bases between. Germline lookup yields CDR1 LGHNT and CDR2 FRNRAP. The CDR3 has 16 residues. The CDR3 spells CASGLVQGLDTGELFF. In nucleotides, the CDR3 is TGTGCTAGTGGTTTGGTACAGGGTTTAGACACCGGGGAGCTGTTTTTT.

V is TRBV27 and J is TRBJ2-2, with 10 bases that match TRBD2. There are 15 residues in the CDR3. V trimming: 7 bases; J trimming: 5 bases; junction bases outside the gene matches: 7. Germline V lookup: CDR1 MNHEY, CDR2 SMNVEV (reference sequence). CDR3 sequence reads: CASKAGGRTTGELFF. The CDR3 DNA is TGTGCCAGCAAAGCGGGAGGGAGAACGACCGGGGAGCTGTTTTTT.

The V gene is TRBV5-6, the J gene TRBJ1-6; 7 nucleotides line up with TRBD1. This CDR3 has 18 amino acids. V shed 4 bases and J 7 bases; nucleotides not matched to a gene: 17. The germline V gene encodes CDR1 SGHDT and CDR2 YYEEEE. CDR3 in amino acids: CASSPGPDRNGFNSPLHF. The DNA for the CDR3 is TGTGCCAGCAGCCCGGGCCCGGACAGGAACGGCTTCAATTCACCCCTCCACTTT. The complete variable domain, with remaining parts taken from reference TRBV5-6 and TRBJ1-6, reads DAGVTQSPTHLIKTRGQQVTLRCSPKSGHDTVSWYQQALGQGPQFIFQYYEEEERQRGNFPDRFSGHQFPNYSSELNVNALLLGDSALYLCASSPGPDRNGFNSPLHFGNGTRLTVT.

The chain couples TRBV4-1 to TRBJ1-5; D is perhaps TRBD1 (5 bases). This CDR3 has 14 residues. Germline values: CDR1 MGHRA, CDR2 YSYEKL. V was trimmed by 0 bases and J by 6 bases, leaving 9 bases between them. This CDR3 reads CASSQEGGVQPQHF. The CDR3 nucleotides are TGCGCCAGCAGCCAAGAAGGAGGGGTTCAGCCCCAGCATTTT.

The chain links TRBV25-1 to TRBJ2-7; possibly TRBD1 for D (7 bases). From germline, CDR1 is MGHDK and CDR2 SYGVNS. The ends were cut back, 2 bases at V and 2 bases at J, with 19 bases in the middle. This CDR3 is 17 amino acids long. The CDR3 is CASSEVGGRTGAYEQYF. The CDR3 DNA reads TGTGCCAGCAGTGAAGTGGGGGGCCGGACAGGAGCCTACGAGCAGTACTTC.

This chain joins TRBV6-5 and TRBJ2-7, with 8 bases lining up with TRBD2. The CDR3 covers 16 residues. V lost 0 bases and J lost 7; bases outside the gene matches: 11. Germline CDR1 MNHEY, CDR2 SVGAGI. Here the CDR3 DNA reads TGTGCCAGCAGTTACTCGAGTGCCGGGGGGGCCCAAGAGCAGTACTTC. This encodes CASSYSSAGGAQEQYF.

V gene TRBV6-4 combines with J gene TRBJ2-7, with 8 bases matching TRBD1. V lost 0 bases to trimming and J lost 0 bases; unmatched junction nucleotides: 7. Germline V gene sequence: CDR1 MRHNA, CDR2 SNTAGT. The CDR3 is 17 residues long. CDR3 sequence reads: CASSDSRWDRFSYEQYV. CDR3 coding DNA: TGTGCCAGCAGTGACTCGAGGTGGGACAGGTTCTCCTACGAGCAGTACGTC.

The rearrangement links TRBV7-9 to TRBJ1-2, with D perhaps TRBD1 (6 bases). In germline, CDR1 is SEHNR, CDR2 FQNEAQ (reference sequence). The CDR3 has 13 residues. V shed 3 bases and J shed 8 bases, with 13 bases lying between them. CDR3 in DNA: TGTGCCAGCAGCTTGTCAGGGGCTTGGGGCTACACCTTC. Amino acid sequence: CASSLSGAWGYTF.

The chain joins TRBV10-3 to TRBJ1-1; 8 bases line up with TRBD1. Germline assignment: CDR1 ENHRY and CDR2 SYGVKD. The CDR3 is 13 amino acids. Trimming cost V 11 bases and J 0 bases; bases outside gene matches: 5. The CDR3 coding sequence is TGTGCCGCGCGGACAGGGATGAACACTGAAGCTTTCTTT. Translated: CAARTGMNTEAFF.

V usage is TRBV7-8 and J usage is TRBJ1-1, with 9 bases fitting TRBD1. V lost 6 bases to trimming and J lost 6 bases; unmatched junction nucleotides: 5. The germline V gene has CDR1 SGHVS and CDR2 FQNEAQ. CDR3 length equals 13 residues. CDR3 sequence (DNA): TGTGCCAGCAGTCGGGACAGGGAATCTGAAGCTTTCTTT. This codes for CASSRDRESEAFF.

In this sample, this clone turned up many times. The V and J genes are TRBV14 and TRBJ1-2; D not certain. Trimming stripped 3 bases from V and 4 bases from J, with 6 bases between. This CDR3 is built from 12 residues. Germline V gene sequence: CDR1 SGHDN, CDR2 FVKESK. The CDR3 sequence is CASSQRLYGYTF. CDR3 sequence (DNA): TGTGCCAGCAGCCAGAGACTCTATGGCTACACCTTC.

The V and J genes are TRBV5-5 and TRBJ2-6; the D is unclear. The CDR3 covers 15 residues. Trimming stripped 0 bases from V and 2 bases from J, with 6 bases between. CDR1 SGHKS and CDR2 YYEKEE come from the germline V gene (reference sequence). For the CDR3, the DNA is TGTGCCAGCAGCTTGGGGCCTCCTGGGGCCAACGTCCTGACTTTC. Translation gives CASSLGPPGANVLTF.

This chain joins TRBV5-1 and TRBJ1-1; D gene ambiguous. With 0 bases removed from V and 4 bases from J, the gap between germline ends came to 13 bases. This CDR3 is 15 amino acids long. Germline values: CDR1 SGHRS, CDR2 YFSETQ. The CDR3 spells CASSLVDVWATEAFF. The CDR3 nucleotides read TGCGCCAGCAGCTTGGTTGACGTTTGGGCCACTGAAGCTTTCTTT.

The rearrangement joins TRBV6-1 to TRBJ1-1; D perhaps matches TRBD1 (5 bases). V gave up 2 bases and J gave up 1 base, with 5 bases separating them. The CDR3 is made up of 13 amino acids. In germline, CDR1 is MNHNS, CDR2 SASEGT. The CDR3 DNA is TGTGCCAGCAGTGAAAGGGGGAACACTGAAGCTTTCTTT. It is translated as CASSERGNTEAFF.